This T cell receptor (beta chain) was sequenced for a study of blood T cell repertoires in COVID-19. Study-wide background: COVID-19 samples from acute and convalescent phases originated in the United States, Italy and Spain. In each case, the material was cDNA or gDNA derived from T cells, B-cell-depleted T cells, or PBMCs.

Per the germline V gene, CDR1 is SQVTM and CDR2 is ANQGSEA. Trimming pared 8 bases from V and 5 bases from J, leaving 18 bases between. This CDR3 has 13 amino acids. Authors' processing steps: Estimates of nucleated cell counts were drawn from the amplification of reference gene primers. The assay was immunoSEQ multiplex PCR, and TCRdb's table has in-frame clones only and misses some. The V and J calls and clone size were taken over from that table, and D and trimming were inferred from the DNA. This sample has 150,000 to 200,000 clones, with 60% to 80% found just once. The chain recombines TRBV29-1 with TRBJ1-1, with a possible D match to TRBD1 (5 bases). The source is a woman in her 70s with acute or convalescent COVID-19. The sequenced sample was peripheral blood. CDR3 amino acids: CSTFLGVGTEAFF. The DNA for the CDR3 is TGCAGCACTTTTCTAGGGGTAGGGACTGAAGCTTTCTTT.